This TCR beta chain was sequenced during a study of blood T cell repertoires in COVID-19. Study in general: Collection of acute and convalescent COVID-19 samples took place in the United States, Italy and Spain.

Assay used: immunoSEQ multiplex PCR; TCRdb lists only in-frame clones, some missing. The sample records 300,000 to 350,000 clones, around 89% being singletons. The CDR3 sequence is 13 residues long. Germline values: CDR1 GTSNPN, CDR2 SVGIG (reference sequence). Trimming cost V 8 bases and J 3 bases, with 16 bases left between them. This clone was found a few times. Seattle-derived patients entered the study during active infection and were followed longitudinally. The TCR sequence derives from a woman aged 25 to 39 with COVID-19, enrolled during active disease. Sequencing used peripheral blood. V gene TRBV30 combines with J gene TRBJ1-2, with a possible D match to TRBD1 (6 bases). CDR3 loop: CAGVSQGYYGYTF. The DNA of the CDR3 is TGTGCCGGGGTCAGCCAGGGGTACTATGGCTACACCTTC.